These 8 T cell receptor beta chains came from one sample sequenced in a study of glioma-infiltrating T cells after dendritic cell vaccination. Using immunoSEQ multiplex PCR, the repertoire was profiled, and TCRdb retains in-frame clones only, with some absent. The repertoire holds tens of thousands of clones, with 87% as singletons. Time point reported: after dendritic cell vaccination, including at tumor progression/relapse. The source material was blood, sampled after dendritic cell vaccination. The receptors originated from a human donor with glioblastoma.

The genes are TRBV5-1 and TRBJ1-1; possibly TRBD1 for D (6 bases). In germline, CDR1 is SGHRS, CDR2 YFSETQ. The CDR3 contains 13 residues. V was pared by 5 bases and J by 0 bases, with 8 bases between. CDR3 coding DNA: TGCGCCAGCAGGGGGGGGCTGAACACTGAAGCTTTCTTT. Translating it yields CASRGGLNTEAFF.

This rearrangement joins TRBV7-3 to TRBJ2-7; no clear D gene. CDR1 and CDR2 (germline): SGHTA, FQGTGA. V was cut by 4 bases and J by 4 bases, with 11 bases left in between. This CDR3 is built from 13 residues. The CDR3 nucleotides are TGTGCCAGCAGCTACCATGTAGAATACGAGCAGTACTTC. It codes for CASSYHVEYEQYF.

The rearrangement links TRBV7-9 to TRBJ2-1; D is possibly TRBD2 (5 bases). This CDR3 is built from 15 residues. The germline V and J ends were trimmed by 4 bases and 4 bases, with 14 bases remaining between them. Germline V gene sequence: CDR1 SEHNR, CDR2 FQNEAQ (reference sequence). CDR3 sequence reads: CASSSPWELYNEQFF. CDR3 nucleotide sequence: TGTGCCAGCAGCTCACCCTGGGAGTTATACAATGAGCAGTTCTTC. Full variable domain (outside the CDR3, taken from reference TRBV7-9 and TRBJ2-1): DTGVSQNPRHKITKRGQNVTFRCDPISEHNRLYWYRQTLGQGPEFLTYFQNEAQLEKSRLLSDRFSAERPKGSFSTLEIQRTEQGDSAMYLCASSSPWELYNEQFFGPGTRLTVL.

The chain carries TRBV7-2 and TRBJ2-1; 16 bases line up with TRBD2. Germline lookup yields CDR1 SGHTA and CDR2 FQGNSA. V shed 1 base and J 14 bases; nucleotides not matched to a gene: 8. The CDR3 totals 16 residues. DNA for the CDR3: TGTGCCAGCAGCTTAGTCGGGACTAGCGGGGGGGCCAGGGAGTTCTTC. Translating gives CASSLVGTSGGAREFF.

J is TRBJ2-1 and V is TRBV4-1; the match to TRBD1 covers 8 bases. The CDR3 loop spans 17 amino acids. The V segment lost 0 bases and the J segment 7 bases; nucleotides outside the gene matches: 11. Germline-derived CDR1 and CDR2 are MGHRA and YSYEKL. The CDR3 spells CASSQDGVRGLLNEQFF. Written as DNA, the CDR3 is TGCGCCAGCAGCCAAGATGGGGTCAGGGGGCTTTTAAATGAGCAGTTCTTC.

The gene calls are TRBV7-2 and TRBJ2-7; D remains ambiguous. The CDR3 runs 14 residues. Germline V lookup: CDR1 SGHTA, CDR2 FQGNSA. The V and J ends lost 0 bases and 9 bases respectively, with 15 bases between them. The CDR3 coding sequence is TGTGCCAGCAGCTTAGCCAGGTCCCTGGATCGGCAGTACTTC. This sequence encodes CASSLARSLDRQYF.

This clone has only one observation. The chain combines TRBV7-9 with TRBJ2-5, with TRBD2 matching 12 bases. The DNA end lines up better with TRBJ2-7; the J call may be wrong. Germline V gives CDR1 SEHNR, CDR2 FQNEAQ (reference sequence). The CDR3 length is 16 residues. The CDR3 coding sequence is TGTGCCAGCAGCTTAGCGTCGGGACTAGCGGGTTACGAGCAGTACTTC. Its protein is CASSLASGLAGYEQYF.

V is TRBV4-2 and J is TRBJ2-3, with 14 bases fitting TRBD2. The CDR3 totals 18 residues. The V gene's germline CDR1 is LGHNA and CDR2 YNFKEQ. Trimming cost V 5 bases and J 6 bases; bases outside gene matches: 13. The CDR3 here is CASSYPGTSGGNGDTQYF. As DNA, the CDR3 is TGTGCCAGCAGCTACCCTGGGACTAGCGGGGGCAATGGCGATACGCAGTATTTT.